This T cell receptor (beta chain) was found in a study of response to subunit inactivated influenza vaccine. V was pared by 0 bases and J by 2 bases, with 9 bases between. In germline, CDR1 is SGHRS, CDR2 YFSETQ. This CDR3 spans 14 amino acids. This clonotype was seen more than once but under ten times. Its antigen is unknown. General study results and limits: It was the authors' suggestion that each seasonal influenza vaccination recruits few new T cells.

One entry per CDR3 protein results from TCRdb running MiXCR on the RT-PCR reads. The sample lists 700,000 to 800,000 distinct CDR3 sequences, less than 20% occurring once. The chain joins TRBV5-1 to TRBJ2-7; no clear D. The TCR sequence derives from a man aged 50-60 years who received an inactivated influenza vaccine. This sample comprised PBMCs from blood, obtained roughly 5 days after vaccination. CDR3 nucleotides: TGCGCCAGCAGCTTGGCCAGCTCAGCCTACGAGCAGTACTTC. The encoded protein is CASSLASSAYEQYF.